This T cell receptor (beta chain) stems from a study of early T cells in non-severe SARS-CoV-2 infection. Background on the study: Alpha and beta chains were unpaired, from unsorted whole-blood bulk RNA.

Study-level results: VDJdb matches were skewed toward anti-spike CD8 T cell responses.

This clonotype was observed at least ten times. The antigen is undetermined. The V gene lost 5 bases and the J gene lost 4 bases, with 12 bases spanning the gap. The CDR3 is 14 residues long. Germline V lookup: CDR1 MNHEY, CDR2 SVGEGT. Unique molecular identifiers tagged individual cDNA molecules. TCRdb reprocessed the 5' RACE reads via MiXCR and lists one record per CDR3 protein. Among some 29,000 distinct CDR3 sequences listed, approximately 4.8% were seen once. This TCR was sampled from an adult who was a healthcare worker with PCR-confirmed SARS-CoV-2 infection or an uninfected control (not recorded which). This sequence joins TRBV6-2 or TRBV6-3 and TRBJ1-5; possibly TRBD1 for D (5 bases). The sequencing sample was made of whole blood. In nucleotides, the CDR3 is TGTGCCAGCAGTGGGGGGTTCGGGAATCAGCCCCAGCATTTT. Residues: CASSGGFGNQPQHF.